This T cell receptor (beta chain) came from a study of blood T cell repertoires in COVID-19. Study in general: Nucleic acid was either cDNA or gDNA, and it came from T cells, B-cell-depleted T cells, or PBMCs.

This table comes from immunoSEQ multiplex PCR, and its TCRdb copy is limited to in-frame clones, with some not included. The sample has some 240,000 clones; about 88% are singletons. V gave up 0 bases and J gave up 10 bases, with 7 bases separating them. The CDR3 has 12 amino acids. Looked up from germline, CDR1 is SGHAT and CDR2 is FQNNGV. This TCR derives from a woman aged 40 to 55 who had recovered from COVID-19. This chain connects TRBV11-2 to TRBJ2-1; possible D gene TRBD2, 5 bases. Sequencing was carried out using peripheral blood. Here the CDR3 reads CASSLEQREQFF. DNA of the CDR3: TGTGCCAGCAGCTTAGAACAGCGGGAGCAGTTCTTC.